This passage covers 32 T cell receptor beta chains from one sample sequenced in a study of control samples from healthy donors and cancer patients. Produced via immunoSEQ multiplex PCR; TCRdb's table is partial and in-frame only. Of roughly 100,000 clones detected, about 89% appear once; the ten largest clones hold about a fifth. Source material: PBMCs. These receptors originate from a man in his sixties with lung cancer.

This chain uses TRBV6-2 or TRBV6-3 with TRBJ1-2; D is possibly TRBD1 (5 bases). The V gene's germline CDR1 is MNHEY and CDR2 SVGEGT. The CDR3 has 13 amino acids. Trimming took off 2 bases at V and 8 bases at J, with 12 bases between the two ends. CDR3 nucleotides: TGTGCCAGCAGTTACGCTTTCAGGGAAGGCTACACCTTC. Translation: CASSYAFREGYTF.

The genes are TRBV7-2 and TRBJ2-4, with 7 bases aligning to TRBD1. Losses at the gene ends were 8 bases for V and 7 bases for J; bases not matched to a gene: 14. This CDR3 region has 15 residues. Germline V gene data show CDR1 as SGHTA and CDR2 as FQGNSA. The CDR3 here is CASGDTVLQGNIQYF. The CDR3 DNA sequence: TGTGCCAGCGGAGATACAGTTTTACAGGGGAACATTCAGTACTTC.

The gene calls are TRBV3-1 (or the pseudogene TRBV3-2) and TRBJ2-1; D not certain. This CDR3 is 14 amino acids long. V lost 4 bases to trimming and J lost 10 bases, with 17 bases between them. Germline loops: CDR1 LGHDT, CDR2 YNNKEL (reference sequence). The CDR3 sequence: CASSPQRLPQEQFF. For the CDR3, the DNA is TGTGCCAGCAGCCCCCAGAGACTTCCCCAGGAGCAGTTCTTC.

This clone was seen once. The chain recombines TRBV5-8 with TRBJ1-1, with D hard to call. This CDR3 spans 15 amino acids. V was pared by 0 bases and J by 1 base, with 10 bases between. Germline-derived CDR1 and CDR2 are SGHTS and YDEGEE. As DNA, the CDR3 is TGTGCCAGCAGCTTGGCCTTTGCCTCGAACACTGAAGCTTTCTTT. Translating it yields CASSLAFASNTEAFF.

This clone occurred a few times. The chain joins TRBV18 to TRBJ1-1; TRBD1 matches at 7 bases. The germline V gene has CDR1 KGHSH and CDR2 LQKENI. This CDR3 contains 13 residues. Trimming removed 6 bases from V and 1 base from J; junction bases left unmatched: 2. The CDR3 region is CASSKGANTEAFF. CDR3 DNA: TGTGCCAGCTCGAAGGGGGCGAACACTGAAGCTTTCTTT.

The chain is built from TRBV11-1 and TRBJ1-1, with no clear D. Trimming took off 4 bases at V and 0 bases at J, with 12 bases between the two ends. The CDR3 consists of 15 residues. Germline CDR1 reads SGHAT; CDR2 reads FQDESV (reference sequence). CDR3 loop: CASSSEGMMNTEAFF. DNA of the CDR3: TGTGCCAGCAGCTCCGAGGGCATGATGAACACTGAAGCTTTCTTT.

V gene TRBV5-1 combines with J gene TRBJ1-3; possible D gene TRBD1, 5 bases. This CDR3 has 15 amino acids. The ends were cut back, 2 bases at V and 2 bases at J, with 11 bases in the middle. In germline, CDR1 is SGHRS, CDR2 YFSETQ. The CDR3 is CASSLQASPGNTIYF. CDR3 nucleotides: TGCGCCAGCAGCTTACAGGCTAGCCCTGGAAACACCATATATTTT.

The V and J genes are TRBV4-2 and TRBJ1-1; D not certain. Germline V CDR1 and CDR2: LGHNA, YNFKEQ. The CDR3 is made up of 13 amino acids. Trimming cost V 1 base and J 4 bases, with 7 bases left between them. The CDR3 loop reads CASSQALGTEAFF. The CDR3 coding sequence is TGTGCCAGCAGCCAAGCCCTAGGCACTGAAGCTTTCTTT.

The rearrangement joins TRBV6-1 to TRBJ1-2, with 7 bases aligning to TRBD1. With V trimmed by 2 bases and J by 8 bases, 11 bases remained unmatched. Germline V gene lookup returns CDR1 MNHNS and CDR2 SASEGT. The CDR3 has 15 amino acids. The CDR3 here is CASSELHRGQGGYTF. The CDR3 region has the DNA TGTGCCAGCAGTGAATTACACAGGGGTCAGGGGGGCTACACCTTC.

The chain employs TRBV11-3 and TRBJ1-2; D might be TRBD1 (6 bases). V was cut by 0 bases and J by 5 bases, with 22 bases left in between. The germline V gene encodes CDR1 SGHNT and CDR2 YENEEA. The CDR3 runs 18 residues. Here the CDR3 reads CASSLDPDTRGGRYGYTF. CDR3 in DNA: TGTGCCAGCAGCTTAGATCCCGACACGAGGGGGGGTCGGTATGGCTACACCTTC.

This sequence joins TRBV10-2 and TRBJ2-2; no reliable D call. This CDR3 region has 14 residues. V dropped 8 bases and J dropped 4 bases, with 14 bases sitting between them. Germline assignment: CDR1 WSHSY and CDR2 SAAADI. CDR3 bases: TGCGCCAGCGGCAATGGGCACCCCACCGGGGAGCTGTTTTTT. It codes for CASGNGHPTGELFF.

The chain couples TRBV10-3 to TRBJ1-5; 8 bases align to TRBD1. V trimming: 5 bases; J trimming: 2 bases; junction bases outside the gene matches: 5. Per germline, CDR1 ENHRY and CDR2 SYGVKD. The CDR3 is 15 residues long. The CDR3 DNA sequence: TGTGCCATCAGTTCGCAGGGGGCTGGCAATCAGCCCCAGCATTTT. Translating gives CAISSQGAGNQPQHF.

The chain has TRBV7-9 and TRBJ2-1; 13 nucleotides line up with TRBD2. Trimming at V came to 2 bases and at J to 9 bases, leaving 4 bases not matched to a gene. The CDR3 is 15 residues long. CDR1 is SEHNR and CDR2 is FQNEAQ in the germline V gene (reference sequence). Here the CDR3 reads CASSLTSGGAIEQFF. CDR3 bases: TGTGCCAGCAGCTTAACTAGCGGGGGGGCCATTGAGCAGTTCTTC. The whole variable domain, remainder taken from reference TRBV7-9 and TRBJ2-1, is DTGVSQNPRHKITKRGQNVTFRCDPISEHNRLYWYRQTLGQGPEFLTYFQNEAQLEKSRLLSDRFSAERPKGSFSTLEIQRTEQGDSAMYLCASSLTSGGAIEQFFGPGTRLTVL.

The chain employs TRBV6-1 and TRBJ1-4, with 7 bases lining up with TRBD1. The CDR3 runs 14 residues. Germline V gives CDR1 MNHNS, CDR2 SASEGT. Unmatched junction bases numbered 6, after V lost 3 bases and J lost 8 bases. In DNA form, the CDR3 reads TGTGCCAGCAGTGACCCGACAGGGAGGGAAAAACTGTTTTTT. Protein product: CASSDPTGREKLFF.

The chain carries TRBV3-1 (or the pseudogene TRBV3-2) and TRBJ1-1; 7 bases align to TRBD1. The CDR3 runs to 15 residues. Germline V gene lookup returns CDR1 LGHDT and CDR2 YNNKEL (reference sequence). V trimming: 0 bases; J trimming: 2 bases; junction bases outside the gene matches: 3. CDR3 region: CASSQENRGNTEAFF. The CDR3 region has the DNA TGTGCCAGCAGCCAAGAGAACAGGGGTAACACTGAAGCTTTCTTT.

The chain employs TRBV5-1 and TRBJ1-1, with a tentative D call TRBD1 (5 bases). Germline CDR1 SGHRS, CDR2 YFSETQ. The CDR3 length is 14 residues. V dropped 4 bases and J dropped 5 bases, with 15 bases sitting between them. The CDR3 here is CASSTGTPGTEAFF. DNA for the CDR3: TGCGCCAGCAGCACCGGGACCCCGGGGACTGAAGCTTTCTTT.

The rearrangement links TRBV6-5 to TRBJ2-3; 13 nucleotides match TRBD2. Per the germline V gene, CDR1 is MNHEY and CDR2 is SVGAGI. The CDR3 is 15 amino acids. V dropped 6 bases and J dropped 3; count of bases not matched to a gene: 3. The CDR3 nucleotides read TGTGCCAGCAGGCGACTAGCGGGGGGAACAGATACGCAGTATTTT. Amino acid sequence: CASRRLAGGTDTQYF.

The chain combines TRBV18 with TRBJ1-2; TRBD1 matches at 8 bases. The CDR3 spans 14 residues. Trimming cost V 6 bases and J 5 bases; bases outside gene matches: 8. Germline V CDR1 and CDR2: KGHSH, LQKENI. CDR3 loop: CASSQTGAWYGYTF. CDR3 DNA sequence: TGTGCCAGCTCTCAGACAGGGGCCTGGTATGGCTACACCTTC. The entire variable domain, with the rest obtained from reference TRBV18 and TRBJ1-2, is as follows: NAGVMQNPRHLVRRRGQEARLRCSPMKGHSHVYWYRQLPEEGLKFMVYLQKENIIDESGMPKERFSAEFPKEGPSILRIQQVVRGDSAAYFCASSQTGAWYGYTFGSGTRLTVV.

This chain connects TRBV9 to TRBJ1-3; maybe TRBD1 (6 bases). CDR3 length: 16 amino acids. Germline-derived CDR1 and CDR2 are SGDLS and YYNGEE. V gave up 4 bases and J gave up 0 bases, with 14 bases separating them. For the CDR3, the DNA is TGTGCCAGCAGCCCCCGACAGGCTTACTCTGGAAACACCATATATTTT. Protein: CASSPRQAYSGNTIYF.

Here the CDR3 reads CASSLSGYGYTF. The DNA of the CDR3 is TGTGCCAGCAGCTTGAGTGGCTATGGCTACACCTTC. J is TRBJ1-2 and V is TRBV7-8; D not resolved. The CDR3 totals 12 residues. Germline lookup yields CDR1 SGHVS and CDR2 FQNEAQ. Trimming pared 3 bases from V and 4 bases from J, leaving 6 bases between.

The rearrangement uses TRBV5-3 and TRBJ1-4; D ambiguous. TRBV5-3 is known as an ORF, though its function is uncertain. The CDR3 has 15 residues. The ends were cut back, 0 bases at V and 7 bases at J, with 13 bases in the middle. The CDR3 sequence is CARSLVEGEREKLFF. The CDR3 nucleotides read TGTGCCAGAAGCTTGGTGGAGGGCGAGCGTGAAAAACTGTTTTTT.

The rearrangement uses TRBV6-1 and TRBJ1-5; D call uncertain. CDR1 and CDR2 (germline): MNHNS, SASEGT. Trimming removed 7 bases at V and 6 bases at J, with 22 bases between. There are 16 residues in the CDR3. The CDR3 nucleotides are TGTGCCAGCACTGATAGTCTGACACTTAAATCTCAGCCCCAGCATTTT. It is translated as CASTDSLTLKSQPQHF.

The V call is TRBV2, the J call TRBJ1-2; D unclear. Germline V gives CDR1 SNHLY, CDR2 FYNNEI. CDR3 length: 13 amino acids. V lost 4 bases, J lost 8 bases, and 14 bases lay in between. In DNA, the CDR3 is TGTGCCAGCAGTGTTAACGAGGCACGAGGCTACACCTTC. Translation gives CASSVNEARGYTF.

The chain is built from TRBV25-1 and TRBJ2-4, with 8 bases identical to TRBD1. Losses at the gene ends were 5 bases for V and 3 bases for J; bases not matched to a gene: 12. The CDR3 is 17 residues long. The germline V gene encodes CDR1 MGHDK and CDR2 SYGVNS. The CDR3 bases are TGTGCCAGCAGTCAATTTGGGACAGGAGTTTACAAAAACATTCAGTACTTC. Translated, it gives CASSQFGTGVYKNIQYF.

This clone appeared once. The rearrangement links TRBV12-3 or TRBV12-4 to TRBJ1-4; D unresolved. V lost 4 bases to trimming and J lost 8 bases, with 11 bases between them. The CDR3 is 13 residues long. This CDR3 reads CASSYRFGEKLFF. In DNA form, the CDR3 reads TGTGCCAGCAGTTACCGTTTTGGAGAAAAACTGTTTTTT.

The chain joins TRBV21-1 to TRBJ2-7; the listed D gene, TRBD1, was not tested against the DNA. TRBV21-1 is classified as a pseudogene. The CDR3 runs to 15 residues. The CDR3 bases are TGTGCCAGCCAGGAAGTGTACAGGGGCCGAGCGCAACTTCCATTC. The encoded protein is CASQEVYRGRAQLPF.

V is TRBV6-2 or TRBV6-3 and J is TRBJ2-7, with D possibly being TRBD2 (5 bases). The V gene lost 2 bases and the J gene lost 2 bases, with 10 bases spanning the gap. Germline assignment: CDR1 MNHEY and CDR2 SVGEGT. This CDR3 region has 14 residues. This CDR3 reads CASSYPTGAYEQYF. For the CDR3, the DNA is TGTGCCAGCAGTTACCCCACCGGGGCCTACGAGCAGTACTTC.

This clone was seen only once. CDR3 protein: CASSDTGDLLHNYGYTF. CDR3 DNA sequence: TGTGCCAGCAGTGATACGGGGGACCTCCTCCATAACTATGGCTACACCTTC. The chain combines TRBV25-1 with TRBJ1-2; maybe TRBD1 (5 bases). This CDR3 spans 17 amino acids. Trimming shortened V by 3 bases and J by 1 base, and 18 bases separated the two germline ends. The germline CDR1 and CDR2 sequences are MGHDK and SYGVNS.

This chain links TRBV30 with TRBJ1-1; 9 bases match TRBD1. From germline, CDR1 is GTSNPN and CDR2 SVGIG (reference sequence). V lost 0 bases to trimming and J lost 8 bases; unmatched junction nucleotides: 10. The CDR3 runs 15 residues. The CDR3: CAWSVRWTGAVEAFF. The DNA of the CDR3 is TGTGCCTGGAGTGTAAGGTGGACAGGGGCCGTGGAAGCTTTCTTT. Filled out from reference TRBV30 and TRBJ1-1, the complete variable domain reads SQTIHQWPATLVQPVGSPLSLECTVEGTSNPNLYWYRQAAGRGLQLLFYSVGIGQISSEVPQNLSASRPQDRQFILSSKKLLLSDSGFYLCAWSVRWTGAVEAFFGQGTRLTVV.

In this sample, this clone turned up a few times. CDR3 in amino acids: CASSRTGAEAFF. CDR3 nucleotides: TGCGCCAGCAGCCGAACAGGCGCTGAAGCTTTCTTT. The chain carries TRBV5-1 and TRBJ1-1; perhaps TRBD1 as D (5 bases). Germline CDR1 SGHRS, CDR2 YFSETQ. The germline V and J ends were trimmed by 4 bases and 6 bases, with 10 bases remaining between them. CDR3 length: 12 residues.

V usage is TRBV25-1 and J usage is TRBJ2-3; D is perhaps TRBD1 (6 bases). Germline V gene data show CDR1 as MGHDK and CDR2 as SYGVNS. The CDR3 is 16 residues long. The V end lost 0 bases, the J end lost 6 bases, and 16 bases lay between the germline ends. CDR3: CASSEYLGTGSDTQYF. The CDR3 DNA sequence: TGTGCCAGCAGTGAATACTTGGGTACAGGGTCTGATACGCAGTATTTT.

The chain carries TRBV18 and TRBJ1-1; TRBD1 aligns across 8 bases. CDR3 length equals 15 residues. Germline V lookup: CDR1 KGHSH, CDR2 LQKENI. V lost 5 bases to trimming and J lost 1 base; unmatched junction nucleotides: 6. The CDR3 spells CASSSQGGWNTEAFF. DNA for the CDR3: TGTGCCAGCTCATCACAGGGGGGGTGGAACACTGAAGCTTTCTTT. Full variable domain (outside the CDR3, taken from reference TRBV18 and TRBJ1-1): NAGVMQNPRHLVRRRGQEARLRCSPMKGHSHVYWYRQLPEEGLKFMVYLQKENIIDESGMPKERFSAEFPKEGPSILRIQQVVRGDSAAYFCASSSQGGWNTEAFFGQGTRLTVV.